This T cell receptor beta chain came from a study of identical twins. General observations from the study: The models systematically underestimated how much out-of-frame TCR alpha was shared in monozygotic twins. Within cord blood, abundant beta clonotypes carried fewer insertions, but memory repertoires showed no such trend. Weaker excess twin sharing was observed in beta out-of-frame sequences.

Concerning this clonotype itself: Its antigen is unknown.

TCRdb re-analysed the 5' RACE reads in MiXCR, keeping a single row per CDR3 protein. The sample contains some 330,000 distinct CDR3 sequences, approximately 8.7% of which appear only once. Donors were all healthy Caucasians. This CDR3 comprises 13 residues. The V end was cut by 5 bases, the J end by 6 bases, with 14 bases between. The germline V gene encodes CDR1 MNHEY and CDR2 SVGAGI. Sequencing was carried out using naive T cells sorted from blood. The rearrangement uses TRBV6-5 and TRBJ2-7, with D possibly being TRBD1 (6 bases). The clonotype was recovered from a woman between 50 and 59 years old in good health. The CDR3: CASSASGHAEQYV. CDR3 sequence (DNA): TGTGCCAGCAGTGCCTCGGGACACGCCGAGCAGTACGTC.